A single sample is the source of the 18 T cell receptor beta chains below, sequenced in a study of blood T cell repertoires in COVID-19. Assay used: immunoSEQ multiplex PCR; TCRdb lists only in-frame clones, some missing. The sample contains over 250,000 clones, about 88% of which appear only once. Sequenced material: PBMCs or T cells enriched from blood (not recorded which). These receptors came from a woman aged 45-59 years who had recovered from COVID-19.

The rearrangement joins TRBV7-9 to TRBJ1-1, with D possibly matching TRBD1 (5 bases). The length of the CDR3 is 15 residues. V was shortened by 5 bases and J by 8 bases, with 21 bases between the two germline ends. The V gene's germline CDR1 is SEHNR and CDR2 FQNEAQ (reference sequence). The CDR3 sequence is CASSVRGRVFGEAFF. In DNA, the CDR3 is TGTGCCAGCAGCGTAAGGGGTAGGGTTTTTGGGGAAGCTTTCTTT.

The chain links TRBV28 to TRBJ1-2; 7 nucleotides line up with TRBD1. The CDR3 has 14 residues. CDR1 is MDHEN and CDR2 is SYDVKM in the germline V gene. After removal of 5 bases from V and 4 bases from J, the junction contained 7 bases not matched to a gene. Here the CDR3 DNA reads TGTGCCAGCAGTCCCGGGACAGCGGCCTATGGCTACACCTTC. The encoded protein is CASSPGTAAYGYTF.

The rearrangement joins TRBV28 to TRBJ1-4; unclear D gene. Germline CDR1 and CDR2: MDHEN and SYDVKM. Deletions cut 6 bases from V and 4 bases from J, with 15 bases between. The length of the CDR3 is 15 residues. The CDR3 bases are TGTGCCAGCAGACCGTCCGGGAGCGTTAATGAAAAACTGTTTTTT. It yields the protein CASRPSGSVNEKLFF.

CDR3 in amino acids: CASSPWGREAFF. The CDR3, as DNA: TGTGCCAGCAGCCCTTGGGGGAGGGAAGCTTTCTTT. The chain joins TRBV12-3 or TRBV12-4 to TRBJ1-1, with D perhaps matching TRBD1 (5 bases). This CDR3 is 12 amino acids long. Trimming removed 6 bases at V and 8 bases at J, with 13 bases between.

The chain links TRBV5-8 to TRBJ2-7, with 8 positions matching TRBD1. V gave up 5 bases and J gave up 0 bases; unmatched junction bases: 7. The CDR3 runs to 15 residues. Germline V gene lookup returns CDR1 SGHTS and CDR2 YDEGEE. CDR3 region: CASRLKTGVSYEQYF. The CDR3 DNA sequence: TGTGCCAGCAGGTTGAAGACAGGGGTCTCCTACGAGCAGTACTTC.

This clone was recorded once. V gene TRBV29-1 combines with J gene TRBJ1-2, with a possible D match to TRBD1 (5 bases). There are 13 residues in the CDR3. Deletions cut 4 bases from V and 2 bases from J, with 11 bases between. CDR1 and CDR2 (germline): SQVTM, ANQGSEA. CDR3 in amino acids: CSVGGGVNYGYTF. The CDR3 coding sequence is TGCAGCGTTGGCGGGGGGGTAAACTATGGCTACACCTTC.

The V gene is TRBV28, the J gene TRBJ1-6; the D gene is possibly TRBD1 (6 bases). The CDR3 runs to 13 residues. Germline assignment: CDR1 MDHEN and CDR2 SYDVKM. Trimming shortened V by 6 bases and J by 6 bases, and 9 bases separated the two germline ends. CDR3 nucleotide sequence: TGTGCCAGCAGCCAGGACAGTAATTCACCCCTCCACTTT. Residues: CASSQDSNSPLHF.

The V and J genes are TRBV25-1 and TRBJ2-5; 9 nucleotides match TRBD2. The CDR3 is made up of 16 amino acids. V lost 2 bases, J lost 4 bases, and 8 bases stayed unmatched. Germline loops: CDR1 MGHDK, CDR2 SYGVNS. The CDR3 sequence is CASSEQPSGIGETQYF. The CDR3 DNA follows: TGTGCCAGCAGTGAACAGCCTAGCGGGATCGGAGAGACCCAGTACTTC.

This chain links TRBV27 with TRBJ2-3, with D possibly being TRBD1 (7 bases). This CDR3 contains 20 residues. V gave up 1 base and J gave up 2 bases, with 25 bases separating them. The germline gives CDR1 MNHEY, CDR2 SMNVEV (reference sequence). The CDR3: CASSLLFRGVRQGLTDTQYF. The CDR3 bases are TGTGCCAGCAGTTTATTATTTAGAGGCGTGAGACAGGGACTCACAGATACGCAGTATTTT.

The chain uses TRBV6-5 and TRBJ2-2; 7 bases align to TRBD1. Per the germline V gene, CDR1 is MNHEY and CDR2 is SVGAGI. The ends lost 7 bases at V and 3 bases at J; junction bases unmatched: 8. CDR3 size: 15 residues. For the CDR3, the DNA is TGTGCCAGCATACGAGAAGGGGGCGACACCGGGGAGCTGTTTTTT. The encoded protein is CASIREGGDTGELFF.

The DNA of the CDR3 is TGTGCCAGCAGTGGAGGTAGCAATCAGCCCCAGCATTTT. Its protein is CASSGGSNQPQHF. V usage is TRBV2 and J usage is TRBJ1-5; no definite D call. Germline CDR1 reads SNHLY; CDR2 reads FYNNEI. V was trimmed by 4 bases and J by 0 bases, leaving 4 bases between them. This CDR3 contains 13 residues.

The chain couples TRBV9 to TRBJ1-3; TRBD1 matches at 7 bases. The junction had 11 bases not matched to a gene; V was cut back by 0 bases and J by 2 bases. CDR3 length: 18 residues. Germline V CDR1 and CDR2: SGDLS, YYNGEE. CDR3 sequence: CASSVGFGTASTGNTIYF. The CDR3 DNA sequence: TGTGCCAGCAGCGTAGGTTTCGGGACAGCCTCTACTGGAAACACCATATATTTT.

The rearrangement joins TRBV3-1 (or the pseudogene TRBV3-2) to TRBJ1-2; the match to TRBD1 covers 8 bases. CDR1 and CDR2 from the germline V gene are LGHDT and YNNKEL (reference sequence). Trimming cost V 5 bases and J 4 bases; bases outside gene matches: 9. This CDR3 has 15 amino acids. In DNA form, the CDR3 reads TGTGCCAGCAGCTCACAGGACAGGGTGGGCTATGGCTACACCTTC. Protein: CASSSQDRVGYGYTF.

J is TRBJ2-1 and V is TRBV30, with TRBD2 identical over 10 bases. CDR3 length: 15 residues. J was trimmed by 2 bases and V by 2 bases; bases with no gene match: 3. CDR1 is GTSNPN and CDR2 is SVGIG in the germline V gene (reference sequence). CDR3 protein: CAWSPGTSAYNEQFF. The CDR3 DNA reads as TGTGCCTGGAGTCCCGGGACTAGCGCCTACAATGAGCAGTTCTTC.

The rearrangement joins TRBV2 to TRBJ1-5, with D perhaps TRBD1 (6 bases). Germline CDR1 and CDR2: SNHLY and FYNNEI. The CDR3 has 13 amino acids. V was clipped by 6 bases and J by 6 bases, with 12 bases between them. CDR3 sequence: CASSGTKSQPQHF. For the CDR3, the DNA is TGTGCCAGCAGCGGGACAAAATCTCAGCCCCAGCATTTT. Full variable domain (outside the CDR3, taken from reference TRBV2 and TRBJ1-5): EPEVTQTPSHQVTQMGQEVILRCVPISNHLYFYWYRQILGQKVEFLVSFYNNEISEKSEIFDDQFSVERPDGSNFTLKIRSTKLEDSAMYFCASSGTKSQPQHFGDGTRLSIL.

The rearrangement uses TRBV20-1 and TRBJ1-2; no definite D call. The germline V and J ends were trimmed by 2 bases and 7 bases, with 5 bases remaining between them. This CDR3 is built from 10 residues. Germline CDR1 reads DFQATT; CDR2 reads SNEGSKA (reference sequence). Written as DNA, the CDR3 is TGCAGTGCTAGACTCGGTGGCTACACCTTC. It specifies CSARLGGYTF.

The chain uses TRBV11-2 and TRBJ1-1; 9 bases match TRBD1. V dropped 5 bases and J dropped 1; count of bases not matched to a gene: 5. The CDR3 extends over 15 amino acids. Germline V CDR1 and CDR2: SGHAT, FQNNGV. The CDR3 loop is CASSPPGQGNTEAFF. The CDR3 coding sequence is TGTGCCAGCAGCCCTCCGGGACAGGGGAACACTGAAGCTTTCTTT.

The chain has TRBV7-2 and TRBJ1-2, with D maybe TRBD1 (5 bases). The germline CDR1 and CDR2 sequences are SGHTA and FQGNSA. V was pared by 5 bases and J by 8 bases, with 21 bases between. The CDR3 has 15 amino acids. CDR3 loop: CASSPEVQVILGYTF. The CDR3 DNA follows: TGTGCCAGCAGCCCAGAGGTACAGGTCATATTAGGCTACACCTTC.